In its sample, the clone carrying this T cell receptor (beta chain) was seen a few times. The sample comes from a study of control samples from healthy donors and cancer patients. Profiled with immunoSEQ multiplex PCR; TCRdb holds only in-frame clones, not every one. The sample has 100,000 to 150,000 clones; around 90% are singletons. The germline V gene has CDR1 KGHSH and CDR2 LQKENI. The CDR3 extends over 12 amino acids. Trimming removed 1 base from V and 7 bases from J, with 7 bases in between. This TCR derives from a man between 35 and 55 years old in good health. The sample was blood. J is TRBJ1-1 and V is TRBV18; D remains ambiguous. DNA for the CDR3: TGTGCCAGCTCACCACTTACGGATGAAGCTTTCTTT. It translates to CASSPLTDEAFF.